This is a list of T cell receptor beta chains from one sample in a study of T cell responses to AZD1222 COVID-19 vaccine. Some clones are missing from TCRdb's copy, which holds only in-frame ones; the method was immunoSEQ multiplex PCR. The repertoire holds roughly 56,000 clones, with about four fifths as singletons. The material was peripheral blood, obtained 28 days after the second AZD1222 dose. The receptors stem from an adult who received the AZD1222 COVID-19 vaccine. The CDR3 runs from the conserved cysteine through the conserved F or W. Fields, in order: CDR3 DNA, CDR3 protein, V gene, clone size, J gene, CDR3 length, D gene. The D gene is left open where the match is weak. Clone sizes are given selectively: once, few, many, or a class where the clone is expanded.

DNA: TGTGCCAGCAGTTCCACGGGACTAGCGCCCGAGCAGTACTTC; CDR3: CASSSTGLAPEQYF; V: TRBV6-5; size: -; J: TRBJ2-7; length: 14; D: TRBD2
DNA: TGTGCCAGCAGCTTCAGAGACTATGGCTACACCTTC; CDR3: CASSFRDYGYTF; V: TRBV7-2; size: -; J: TRBJ1-2; length: 12; D: -
DNA: TGCGCCAGCAGCCAAGATTTTCGGAACAGTAACTATGGCTACACCTTC; CDR3: CASSQDFRNSNYGYTF; V: TRBV4-3; size: -; J: TRBJ1-2; length: 16; D: -
DNA: TGTGCCACCAGTGATTACAGGGTCTCGTCCTACAATGAGCAGTTCTTC; CDR3: CATSDYRVSSYNEQFF; V: TRBV24-1; size: -; J: TRBJ2-1; length: 16; D: -
DNA: TGTGCCAGCAGCTTGGACAGCCTCTCCTACGAGCAGTACTTC; CDR3: CASSLDSLSYEQYF; V: TRBV11-2; size: -; J: TRBJ2-7; length: 14; D: -
DNA: TGCGCCAGCAGGACTGGGACTGACCAATTCTACAATGAGCAGTTCTTC; CDR3: CASRTGTDQFYNEQFF; V: TRBV5-1; size: -; J: TRBJ2-1; length: 16; D: -
DNA: TGTGCCAGCAGCGTAGGATTAGCTGGAAACACCATATATTTT; CDR3: CASSVGLAGNTIYF; V: TRBV9; size: -; J: TRBJ1-3; length: 14; D: -
DNA: TGTGCCAGCAGTTTATCGGCGAGCGGAGAGACCCAGTACTTC; CDR3: CASSLSASGETQYF; V: TRBV27; size: -; J: TRBJ2-5; length: 14; D: -
DNA: TGTGCCAGCAGTTACTCTGCGACCGCGCTAAATCCCCAGCATTTT; CDR3: CASSYSATALNPQHF; V: TRBV6-5; size: once; J: TRBJ1-5; length: 15; D: -
DNA: TGTGCCAGCAGGGAGCAGGACGGACTGAACACTGAAGCTTTCTTT; CDR3: CASREQDGLNTEAFF; V: TRBV6-5; size: -; J: TRBJ1-1; length: 15; D: -
DNA: TGTGCCAGCAGAATTAGCGAGACCCAGTACTTC; CDR3: CASRISETQYF; V: TRBV6-5; size: -; J: TRBJ2-5; length: 11; D: -
DNA: TGTGCCAGCAGCGTAGACGGACGGGTCCTTCATGGCTACACCTTC; CDR3: CASSVDGRVLHGYTF; V: TRBV9; size: -; J: TRBJ1-2; length: 15; D: -
DNA: TGTGCCAGCAGTTTCTGGACTAGCGGGAGGTCCTCCTACGAGCAGTACTTC; CDR3: CASSFWTSGRSSYEQYF; V: TRBV27; size: -; J: TRBJ2-7; length: 17; D: TRBD2